These 13 T cell receptor beta chains were sequenced from one sample in a study of T-cell reconstitution after alpha-beta-depleted transplantation in children. It was with unique molecular identifiers that the TCRbeta library was prepared. TCRdb analysed the PCR reads with MiXCR anew, one entry per CDR3 protein. The data show 190,000 or so distinct CDR3 sequences, about 6.4% seen once. The sample here was PBMCs from the stem cell graft donor, taken from the stem cell graft. The receptors were gathered from a human donor who donated a stem cell graft to a child with Wiskott-Aldrich syndrome.

Many counts were recorded for this clonotype. The chain has TRBV20-1 and TRBJ2-1; D is uncertain. The CDR3 consists of 14 residues. Germline CDR1 reads DFQATT; CDR2 reads SNEGSKA (reference sequence). Trimming cost V 0 bases and J 4 bases, with 10 bases left between them. The CDR3: CSARDPRSYNEQFF. DNA for the CDR3: TGCAGTGCTAGAGATCCGAGGAGTTACAATGAGCAGTTCTTC.

The rearrangement uses TRBV10-2 and TRBJ1-1; perhaps TRBD1 as D (6 bases). Trimming shortened V by 8 bases and J by 8 bases, and 24 bases separated the two germline ends. Germline V gene lookup returns CDR1 WSHSY and CDR2 SAAADI. This CDR3 comprises 15 residues. The CDR3 spells CASARATGGVLEAFF. The DNA for the CDR3 is TGCGCCAGCGCGAGGGCGACAGGTGGGGTATTGGAAGCTTTCTTT.

This clonotype was observed at least ten times. The gene calls are TRBV29-1 and TRBJ2-1; D is uncertain. This CDR3 region has 15 residues. The germline V and J ends were trimmed by 7 bases and 6 bases, with 22 bases remaining between them. The germline CDR1 and CDR2 sequences are SQVTM and ANQGSEA. CDR3 in amino acids: CSATRVVGLPNEQFF. CDR3 coding DNA: TGCAGCGCCACTCGGGTTGTTGGGCTTCCCAATGAGCAGTTCTTC.

This clonotype was seen more than once but under ten times. The CDR3, as DNA: TGTGCCAGCAGTGACCAGATGAGCTCCTACGAGCAGTACTTC. Translation: CASSDQMSSYEQYF. The V and J genes are TRBV25-1 and TRBJ2-7; D remains unclear. The CDR3 loop spans 14 amino acids. Trimming shortened V by 3 bases and J by 0 bases, and 9 bases separated the two germline ends. From germline, CDR1 is MGHDK and CDR2 SYGVNS.

This clonotype was seen repeatedly, ten times or more. The chain carries TRBV7-9 and TRBJ2-3; D gene ambiguous. CDR3 length: 15 amino acids. The germline V gene encodes CDR1 SEHNR and CDR2 FQNEAQ (reference sequence). Trimming pared 1 base from V and 0 bases from J, leaving 8 bases between. The CDR3 nucleotides read TGTGCCAGCAGCTTAGGGGCCATAAGCACAGATACGCAGTATTTT. Protein product: CASSLGAISTDTQYF.

V usage is TRBV19 and J usage is TRBJ1-1; weak D call: TRBD1 (5 bases). The CDR3 sequence is 12 residues long. Germline V CDR1 and CDR2: LNHDA, SQIVND (reference sequence). The V end was cut by 3 bases, the J end by 11 bases, with 13 bases between. CDR3 bases: TGTGCCAGTAGTATCTTTACGGGGCAGGCTTTCTTT. This gives the protein CASSIFTGQAFF.

This clonotype occurred many times. The chain joins TRBV6-1 to TRBJ1-2, with D perhaps TRBD1 (5 bases). Germline V gene lookup returns CDR1 MNHNS and CDR2 SASEGT. Trimming stripped 3 bases from V and 4 bases from J, with 15 bases between. CDR3 size: 15 residues. As DNA, the CDR3 is TGTGCCAGCAGTGATTTGAACAGGCCGCCCTATGGCTACACCTTC. This translates into CASSDLNRPPYGYTF.

Many counts were recorded for this clonotype. The V and J genes are TRBV29-1 and TRBJ2-1; TRBD2 matches at 9 bases. V gave up 5 bases and J gave up 5 bases; unmatched junction bases: 10. This CDR3 contains 15 residues. Germline CDR1 and CDR2: SQVTM and ANQGSEA. This chain's CDR3 is CSVSAGLAGNNEQFF. In DNA form, the CDR3 reads TGCAGCGTTTCCGCGGGACTAGCCGGAAACAATGAGCAGTTCTTC.

In its sample, this clonotype was seen many times. The genes are TRBV7-8 and TRBJ2-7; unclear D gene. Trimming pared 3 bases from V and 7 bases from J, leaving 10 bases between. The CDR3 totals 12 residues. Germline values: CDR1 SGHVS, CDR2 FQNEAQ. The DNA for the CDR3 is TGTGCCAGCAGCTTTACCGCGCTGGAGCAGTACTTC. Protein: CASSFTALEQYF.

There are a few counts of this clonotype. The rearrangement joins TRBV18 to TRBJ2-5; D is unresolved. Germline loops: CDR1 KGHSH, CDR2 LQKENI. CDR3 length equals 14 residues. V was pared by 3 bases and J by 1 base, with 9 bases between. The chain's CDR3 is CASSPSIVQETQYF. CDR3 nucleotides: TGTGCCAGCTCACCTTCCATAGTCCAAGAGACCCAGTACTTC. Full variable domain (missing parts from reference TRBV18 and TRBJ2-5): NAGVMQNPRHLVRRRGQEARLRCSPMKGHSHVYWYRQLPEEGLKFMVYLQKENIIDESGMPKERFSAEFPKEGPSILRIQQVVRGDSAAYFCASSPSIVQETQYFGPGTRLLVL.

This clonotype has more than one count but fewer than ten. The chain employs TRBV5-1 and TRBJ2-7, with D perhaps TRBD1 or TRBD2 (5 bases each). Per germline, CDR1 SGHRS and CDR2 YFSETQ. The CDR3 totals 15 residues. V shed 1 base and J shed 2 bases, with 13 bases lying between them. The CDR3 nucleotides are TGCGCCAGCAGCTTGTCCGGGGACGCAACCTACGAGCAGTACTTC. The encoded protein is CASSLSGDATYEQYF. Supplemented by reference TRBV5-1 and TRBJ2-7, the full variable domain reads KAGVTQTPRYLIKTRGQQVTLSCSPISGHRSVSWYQQTPGQGLQFLFEYFSETQRNKGNFPGRFSGRQFSNSRSEMNVSTLELGDSALYLCASSLSGDATYEQYFGPGTRLTVT.

This clonotype was found many times. This chain uses TRBV29-1 with TRBJ2-3; 9 positions match TRBD2. Germline V lookup: CDR1 SQVTM, CDR2 ANQGSEA. Trimming at V came to 4 bases and at J to 4 bases, leaving 6 bases not matched to a gene. CDR3 length: 14 residues. For the CDR3, the DNA is TGCAGCGTTGCGACTAGCGGACGTCCAGATACGCAGTATTTT. Translated: CSVATSGRPDTQYF.

In its sample, this clonotype was seen many times. V gene TRBV20-1 combines with J gene TRBJ2-7, with D perhaps matching TRBD2 (5 bases). Trimming removed 4 bases at V and 4 bases at J, with 14 bases between. This CDR3 region has 13 residues. Germline CDR1 is DFQATT and CDR2 is SNEGSKA (reference sequence). CDR3 residues: CSAIAPSFYEQYF. For the CDR3, the DNA is TGCAGTGCTATTGCACCTAGCTTTTACGAGCAGTACTTC.